This T cell receptor (beta chain) was recorded in a study of T cell changes during pregnancy in multiple sclerosis. Germline V gene data show CDR1 as SGHRS and CDR2 as YFSETQ. The CDR3 has 15 residues. Profiled with immunoSEQ multiplex PCR; TCRdb holds only in-frame clones, not every one. Of some 74,000 clones detected, more than 90% appear once; the ten largest clones hold 3.7%. The sample in question was peripheral blood, obtained after pregnancy. This rearrangement joins TRBV5-1 to TRBJ2-5, with 7 nucleotides matching TRBD1. The DNA end favors TRBJ2-7, so the J call may be wrong. The TCR comes from a female donor in good health, enrolled as a control in a pregnancy study. CDR3 in DNA: TGCGCCAGCAGCTCGCCTGACAGGGCCATCTACGAGCAGTACTTC. It codes for CASSSPDRAIYEQYF.